The entry below describes one T cell receptor beta chain. What it binds is not known. The sample originates from a study of graft-versus-host responses after intestinal transplantation. Some clones are missing from TCRdb's copy, which holds only in-frame ones; the method was immunoSEQ multiplex PCR. The sample records some 40,000 clones, under 90% being singletons. Study-level points and caveats: GvH clonotypes were identified within recipient marrow, with a subset emerging first in ileum or blood. Allograft clonal ratios (graft-versus-host to host-versus-graft) were high in patients who had graft-donor T cell macrochimerism.

The clonotype originates from a human patient who received an intestinal transplant, so some T cells may come from the graft donor. The source was PBMCs, collected almost 270 days after transplant.

Here the CDR3 reads CASSLVSGWDTEAFF. CDR3 DNA: TGCGCCAGCAGCTTGGTATCAGGGTGGGACACTGAAGCTTTCTTT. This chain joins TRBV5-1 and TRBJ1-1; tentatively, D is TRBD1 (5 bases). The V gene lost 0 bases and the J gene lost 3 bases, with 12 bases spanning the gap. Germline CDR1 and CDR2: SGHRS and YFSETQ. This CDR3 spans 15 amino acids.